This entry lists 2 T cell receptor beta chains sequenced from one sample in a study of identical twins. TCRdb passed the 5' RACE reads through MiXCR, listing each CDR3 protein once. Seen here are hundreds of thousands of distinct CDR3 sequences, roughly 6.2% observed once, and the top ten hold roughly 1.6%. Sequencing was performed on naive T cells sorted from blood. The origin of the receptors is a man between 18 and 35 years old in good health.

V is TRBV18 and J is TRBJ2-7; 8 bases are a match to TRBD1. CDR3 size: 15 residues. CDR1 is KGHSH, CDR2 LQKENI, per germline. Trimming at V came to 3 bases and at J to 0 bases, leaving 4 bases not matched to a gene. CDR3 residues: CASSPGQGLSYEQYF. The CDR3, as DNA: TGTGCCAGCTCACCCGGACAGGGCCTCTCCTACGAGCAGTACTTC.

Many counts were recorded for this clonotype. The chain uses TRBV20-1 and TRBJ2-1, with TRBD2 as a possible D gene (7 bases). The CDR3 is made up of 12 amino acids. Germline-derived CDR1 and CDR2 are DFQATT and SNEGSKA (reference sequence). Trimming pared 0 bases from V and 9 bases from J, leaving 9 bases between. The CDR3, as DNA: TGCAGTGCTAGAGAGGCGGGGGCTGAGCAGTTCTTC. It codes for CSAREAGAEQFF.